This TCR beta chain was documented in a study of T cell responses to AZD1222 COVID-19 vaccine. Broader study findings: Clonal diversity may have been underestimated in mostly white British donors.

Data came from immunoSEQ multiplex PCR; TCRdb stores just in-frame clones and leaves some out. The top ten hold around 1.9% of the sample, which has under 150,000 clones, 90% to 95% seen once. The CDR3 runs to 12 residues. V was trimmed by 5 bases and J by 8 bases, leaving 7 bases between them. As concerns this clone: Antigen: not known.

The sequence was obtained from an adult in good health. The specimen comprised peripheral blood, sampled on day 0 of AZD1222 vaccination. V usage is TRBV12-3 or TRBV12-4 and J usage is TRBJ1-6; D not certain. The CDR3 DNA reads TGTGCCAGCAGTCTGCTGTATTCACCCCTCCACTTT. Protein: CASSLLYSPLHF.